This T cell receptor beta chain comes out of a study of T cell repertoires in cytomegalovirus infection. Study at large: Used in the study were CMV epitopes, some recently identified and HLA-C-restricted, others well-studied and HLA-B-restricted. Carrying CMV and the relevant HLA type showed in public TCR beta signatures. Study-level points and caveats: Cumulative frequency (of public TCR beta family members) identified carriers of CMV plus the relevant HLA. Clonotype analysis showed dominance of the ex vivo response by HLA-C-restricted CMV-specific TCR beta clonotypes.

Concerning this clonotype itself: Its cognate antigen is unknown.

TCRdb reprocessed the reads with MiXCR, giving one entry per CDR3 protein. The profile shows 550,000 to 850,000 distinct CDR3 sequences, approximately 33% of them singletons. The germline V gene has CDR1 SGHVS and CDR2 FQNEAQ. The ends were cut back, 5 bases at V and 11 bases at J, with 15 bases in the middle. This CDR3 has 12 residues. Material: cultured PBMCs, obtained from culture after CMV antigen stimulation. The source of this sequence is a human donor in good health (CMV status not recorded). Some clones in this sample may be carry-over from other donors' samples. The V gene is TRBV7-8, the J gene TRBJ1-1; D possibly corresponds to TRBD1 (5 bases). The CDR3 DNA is TGTGCCAGCAGCAACCGGGGGGTTGAGGCTTTCTTT. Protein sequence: CASSNRGVEAFF.